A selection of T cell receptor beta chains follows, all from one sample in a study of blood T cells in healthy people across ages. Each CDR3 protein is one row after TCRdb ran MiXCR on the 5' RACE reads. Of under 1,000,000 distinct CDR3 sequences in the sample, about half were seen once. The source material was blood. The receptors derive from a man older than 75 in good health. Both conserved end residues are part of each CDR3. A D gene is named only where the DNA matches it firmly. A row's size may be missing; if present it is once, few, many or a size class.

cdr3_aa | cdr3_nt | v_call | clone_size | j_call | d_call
CASTGLGYNEQFF | TGTGCCAGCACGGGACTAGGATACAATGAGCAGTTCTTC | TRBV25-1 | NA | TRBJ2-1 | TRBD2
CASSPAGTGSYNEQFF | TGCGCCAGCAGCCCTGCCGGGACAGGGTCCTACAATGAGCAGTTCTTC | TRBV5-1 | NA | TRBJ2-1 | TRBD1
CSASGRLDNEQFF | TGCAGTGCAAGCGGGAGGCTAGACAATGAGCAGTTCTTC | TRBV20-1 | NA | TRBJ2-1 | TRBD2
CASSLRGGGGETQYF | TGTGCCAGCAGCTTAAGAGGGGGCGGGGGAGAGACCCAGTACTTC | TRBV7-2 | NA | TRBJ2-5 | NA
CASSTTSAPFEQYF | TGCGCCAGCAGCACGACTAGCGCGCCGTTCGAGCAGTACTTC | TRBV5-1 | few | TRBJ2-7 | TRBD2
CSASPPRQGNYNEQYF | TGCAGTGCCAGCCCCCCGCGACAGGGAAACTACAATGAGCAGTACTTC | TRBV20-1 | NA | TRBJ2-7 | TRBD1
CASDGQGYTEAFF | TGTGCCAGCGATGGACAGGGATACACTGAAGCTTTCTTT | TRBV5-4 | NA | TRBJ1-1 | TRBD1
CSARDLTGESDTQYF | TGCAGTGCTAGAGATCTAACGGGAGAGTCAGATACGCAGTATTTT | TRBV20-1 | many | TRBJ2-3 | NA
CASSRYWTGRLAKNIQYF | TGTGCCAGCAGTCGATACTGGACTGGAAGGCTAGCCAAAAACATTCAGTACTTC | TRBV12-3/TRBV12-4 | NA | TRBJ2-4 | NA
CASSRTPGSTDTQYF | TGCGCCAGCAGCCGAACTCCGGGGAGCACAGATACGCAGTATTTT | TRBV4-3 | NA | TRBJ2-3 | NA
CASSVLGGILYEQFF | TGTGCCAGCAGTGTCCTAGGGGGGATTCTTTATGAGCAGTTCTTC | TRBV2 | few | TRBJ2-1 | NA
CASSQVPEGEKLFF | TGTGCCAGCAGCCAAGTCCCGGAAGGGGAAAAACTGTTTTTT | TRBV4-2 | few | TRBJ1-4 | NA
CASKPPGTHYEQYF | TGTGCCAGCAAACCCCCCGGGACTCACTACGAGCAGTACTTC | TRBV6-2/TRBV6-3 | few | TRBJ2-7 | NA
CAISPGTSGTGTQYF | TGTGCCATCAGTCCCGGGACTAGCGGCACAGGTACGCAGTATTTT | TRBV10-3 | NA | TRBJ2-3 | TRBD2
CSAREPGGTSKQYF | TGCAGTGCTAGAGAGCCAGGGGGTACGTCGAAGCAGTACTTC | TRBV20-1 | NA | TRBJ2-7 | TRBD1
CASSLRDRGGYTF | TGTGCCAGCAGCTTAAGGGACAGGGGCGGCTACACCTTC | TRBV7-2 | few | TRBJ1-2 | TRBD1
CASSQGRDRGQQETQYF | TGTGCCAGCAGCCAAGGGCGGGACAGGGGGCAGCAGGAGACCCAGTACTTC | TRBV3-1 | few | TRBJ2-5 | TRBD1
CASSNTGQGETQYF | TGTGCCAGCAGTAACACGGGACAGGGCGAGACCCAGTACTTC | TRBV12-3/TRBV12-4 | many | TRBJ2-5 | TRBD1
CASSPTGTSLEQFF | TGTGCCAGCAGCCCTACCGGGACTAGCCTTGAGCAGTTCTTC | TRBV7-3 | few | TRBJ2-1 | TRBD2
CAWRLGGLRTGEQFF | TGTGCCTGGAGGCTTGGAGGGCTCCGCACTGGGGAGCAGTTCTTC | TRBV30 | NA | TRBJ2-1 | NA
CASSSRAGTYEQYF | TGTGCCAGCAGTTCGCGAGCGGGAACCTACGAGCAGTACTTC | TRBV6-2/TRBV6-3 | few | TRBJ2-7 | TRBD2
CASSVASGPYGYTF | TGTGCCAGCAGCGTAGCTTCGGGCCCCTATGGCTACACCTTC | TRBV9 | NA | TRBJ1-2 | NA
CASSQVNGVLYEQYF | TGTGCCAGCAGCCAAGTCAACGGTGTTCTCTACGAGCAGTACTTC | TRBV4-2 | NA | TRBJ2-7 | NA
CASSQDILAYNEQFF | TGTGCCAGCAGCCAAGATATACTAGCTTACAATGAGCAGTTCTTC | TRBV3-1 | NA | TRBJ2-1 | NA
CASSSTEILVSVYGYTF | TGTGCCAGCAGTTCGACGGAGATACTAGTCTCAGTCTATGGCTACACCTTC | TRBV6-5 | NA | TRBJ1-2 | NA
CSVASGSGDTQYF | TGCAGCGTCGCTTCAGGGTCCGGGGATACGCAGTATTTT | TRBV29-1 | NA | TRBJ2-3 | NA
CATAGGDETQYF | TGTGCCACCGCTGGGGGCGATGAGACCCAGTACTTC | TRBV25-1 | NA | TRBJ2-5 | NA
CASTQGGWETQYF | TGTGCCAGCACCCAGGGGGGCTGGGAGACCCAGTACTTC | TRBV7-8 | NA | TRBJ2-5 | NA
CASSVAGTGDLQDEQYF | TGTGCCAGCAGCGTGGCCGGGACAGGGGACCTGCAGGACGAGCAGTACTTC | TRBV9 | NA | TRBJ2-7 | TRBD1
CAISDSLGGFEKLFF | TGTGCCATCAGTGATTCCCTTGGAGGGTTTGAAAAACTGTTTTTT | TRBV10-3 | NA | TRBJ1-4 | NA
CAINSGLGEQFF | TGTGCCATCAATAGCGGACTAGGGGAGCAGTTCTTC | TRBV10-3 | once | TRBJ2-1 | TRBD2
CASRTSGVSYEQYF | TGCGCCAGTCGGACTAGCGGGGTCTCCTACGAGCAGTACTTC | TRBV5-1 | NA | TRBJ2-7 | TRBD2
CASSEVRFQETQYF | TGTGCCAGCAGTGAGGTCAGATTCCAAGAGACCCAGTACTTC | TRBV2 | NA | TRBJ2-5 | NA
CSVGQGAGETQYF | TGCAGCGTTGGTCAGGGGGCGGGAGAGACCCAGTACTTC | TRBV29-1 | many | TRBJ2-5 | TRBD1
CATSDSGVRNEQFF | TGTGCCACCAGTGACTCCGGGGTTCGCAATGAGCAGTTCTTC | TRBV24-1 | once | TRBJ2-1 | NA
CSARDPSSGRVSEQFF | TGCAGTGCTAGAGATCCGAGTAGCGGGAGAGTAAGTGAGCAGTTCTTC | TRBV20-1 | NA | TRBJ2-1 | TRBD2
CASSPAPGQGIMETQYF | TGTGCCAGCAGTCCTGCTCCCGGACAGGGAATTATGGAGACCCAGTACTTC | TRBV12-3/TRBV12-4 | few | TRBJ2-5 | TRBD1
CASSPTLGRATSYEQYF | TGTGCCAGCAGTCCGACTTTAGGGCGGGCCACTTCCTACGAGCAGTACTTC | TRBV6-6 | NA | TRBJ2-7 | NA
CASDRRGSRDTQYF | TGCGCCTCAGACCGGCGGGGCAGCAGGGATACGCAGTATTTT | TRBV5-1 | NA | TRBJ2-3 | NA
CASSFSTVNSYEQYF | TGTGCCAGCAGTTTCTCGACGGTAAACTCCTACGAGCAGTACTTC | TRBV27 | many | TRBJ2-7 | NA
CSASGGLTYEQYF | TGCAGTGCTAGCGGGGGCCTAACCTACGAGCAGTACTTC | TRBV20-1 | NA | TRBJ2-7 | NA
CASTFGTSGFTDTQYF | TGTGCCAGCACCTTCGGGACTAGCGGTTTTACAGATACGCAGTATTTT | TRBV27 | few | TRBJ2-3 | TRBD2
CASSYPDFTDTQYF | TGTGCCAGCAGCTACCCGGACTTCACAGATACGCAGTATTTT | TRBV12-3/TRBV12-4 | few | TRBJ2-3 | NA
CASSFGGYSNEQFF | TGTGCCAGCAGTTTCGGGGGTTACTCCAATGAGCAGTTCTTC | TRBV6-2/TRBV6-3 | NA | TRBJ2-1 | NA
CASSLDLSYNEQYF | TGCGCCAGCAGCTTGGACCTCTCCTACAATGAGCAGTACTTC | TRBV5-1 | NA | TRBJ2-7 | NA
CSARRGTVFQPQHF | TGCAGTGCTAGGAGGGGGACTGTTTTTCAGCCCCAGCATTTT | TRBV20-1 | once | TRBJ1-5 | NA
CASSSPGLAGGSSYNEQFF | TGCGCCAGCAGCTCCCCGGGACTAGCGGGAGGGTCCTCCTACAATGAGCAGTTCTTC | TRBV5-1 | NA | TRBJ2-1 | TRBD2
CASGTGDYGYTF | TGTGCCAGCGGGACAGGAGACTATGGCTACACCTTC | TRBV7-9 | NA | TRBJ1-2 | TRBD1
CASSENFSEAFF | TGCGCCAGCAGTGAGAATTTTAGTGAAGCTTTCTTT | TRBV10-1 | few | TRBJ1-1 | NA
CASCKSGSNGEKLFF | TGTGCCAGCTGTAAATCGGGGTCTAACGGGGAAAAACTGTTTTTT | TRBV6-5 | NA | TRBJ1-4 | NA
CASSEIGQFPYEQYF | TGTGCCAGCAGTGAGATTGGTCAGTTCCCCTACGAGCAGTACTTC | TRBV2 | many | TRBJ2-7 | NA
CASSQGARFPFF | TGTGCCAGCAGTCAGGGGGCCCGGTTCCCGTTCTTC | TRBV28 | NA | TRBJ2-1 | TRBD1